Listed below are T cell receptor beta chains from one sample, sequenced in a study of blood T cell repertoires in COVID-19. The data were produced by immunoSEQ multiplex PCR, yet TCRdb's version contains in-frame clones alone and is incomplete. The sample lists about 230,000 clones, approximately 81% occurring once. The sample taken for sequencing was peripheral blood. Receptors were obtained from a woman older than 75 with acute or convalescent COVID-19. CDR3s include the opening cysteine and the closing phenylalanine or tryptophan. The D gene is left open where the match is weak. A row's size may be missing; if present it is once, few, many or a size class.

j_gene	v_gene	d_gene	abundance	CDR3aa	CDR3nt
TRBJ2-6	TRBV24-1	-	few	CATSDSDRPGANVLTF	TGTGCCACCAGTGACTCCGACAGGCCTGGGGCCAACGTCCTGACTTTC
TRBJ2-2	TRBV5-6	TRBD1	-	CASSWSGTGETGELFF	TGTGCCAGCAGCTGGTCCGGGACAGGGGAGACCGGGGAGCTGTTTTTT
TRBJ1-2	TRBV28	TRBD1	-	CASSSFDQLGTGFGYTF	TGTGCCAGCAGTTCCTTTGACCAATTAGGGACAGGGTTTGGCTACACCTTC
TRBJ1-5	TRBV19	-	-	CASSIPRQPQHF	TGTGCCAGTAGTATACCTCGTCAGCCCCAGCATTTT
TRBJ2-1	TRBV10-1	TRBD1	-	CASSHRGEEQFF	TGCGCCAGCAGCCACAGGGGAGAGGAGCAGTTCTTC
TRBJ1-6	TRBV29-1	TRBD1	-	CSVAYDRVNSPLHF	TGCAGCGTTGCCTATGACAGGGTTAATTCACCCCTCCACTTT
TRBJ1-1	TRBV28	-	once	CASSWGGGDTEAFF	TGTGCCAGCAGTTGGGGCGGTGGGGACACTGAAGCTTTCTTT
TRBJ2-1	TRBV30	-	-	CAWSVRGGQFF	TGTGCCTGGAGTGTGCGAGGTGGGCAGTTCTTC
TRBJ1-1	TRBV5-1	-	-	CASSLVEGTEAFF	TGCGCCAGCAGCTTGGTTGAGGGCACTGAAGCTTTCTTT
TRBJ2-6	TRBV10-2	-	-	CASSEQGANVLTF	TGCGCCAGCAGTGAACAGGGGGCCAACGTCCTGACTTTC
TRBJ2-2	TRBV27	-	-	CANPRRGGRELFF	TGTGCCAACCCAAGGAGGGGGGGTCGGGAGCTGTTTTTT
TRBJ1-5	TRBV7-2	-	once	CASSLGQSNQPQHF	TGTGCCAGCAGCTTAGGACAGTCAAATCAGCCCCAGCATTTT
TRBJ1-1	TRBV30	-	once	CAWSNLGGTEAFF	TGTGCCTGGAGTAATCTAGGGGGCACTGAAGCTTTCTTT
TRBJ2-1	TRBV7-2	TRBD1	-	CASSLWDSNEQFF	TGTGCCAGCAGCTTATGGGACAGCAATGAGCAGTTCTTC
TRBJ2-1	TRBV5-6	TRBD1	-	CASSLNPGTGGSDYNEQFF	TGTGCCAGCAGCTTGAATCCCGGGACAGGGGGTTCTGACTACAATGAGCAGTTCTTC
TRBJ2-7	TRBV3-1/TRBV3-2	-	-	CASSRDITYEQYF	TGTGCCAGCAGTCGGGACATTACCTACGAGCAGTACTTC
TRBJ1-2	TRBV29-1	TRBD1	-	CSVYGTGAFDGYTF	TGCAGCGTATACGGGACAGGGGCCTTCGATGGCTACACCTTC
TRBJ2-3	TRBV7-6	TRBD2	-	CASSAFSTAGAGDTQYF	TGTGCCAGCAGCGCCTTTTCCACAGCGGGGGCCGGGGATACGCAGTATTTT
TRBJ2-2	TRBV29-1	TRBD1	-	CSVRPGQTNTGELFF	TGCAGCGTTCGTCCGGGACAGACGAACACCGGGGAGCTGTTTTTT